These 24 T cell receptor beta chains were sequenced from one sample in a study of OX40 agonist ivuxolimab in advanced cancers. TCRdb keeps only in-frame clones here, not all; method: immunoSEQ multiplex PCR. The repertoire consists of approximately 40,000 clones, with around 82% occurring once and the leading ten covering about 19%. This specimen consisted of CD4+ or CD8+ T cells sorted from blood, obtained in a trial of the OX40 agonist ivuxolimab. These receptors originate from an adult with an advanced solid tumor such as melanoma, head and neck, liver or kidney cancer.

The chain recombines TRBV4-3 with TRBJ2-7; 8 positions match TRBD1. Germline V gene sequence: CDR1 LGHNA, CDR2 YSLEER. The CDR3 is made up of 15 amino acids. V trimming: 2 bases; J trimming: 3 bases; junction bases outside the gene matches: 6. In DNA form, the CDR3 reads TGCGCCAGCAGCCAAATCCGGACAGGGAACTACGAGCAGTACTTC. This codes for CASSQIRTGNYEQYF.

The gene calls are TRBV27 and TRBJ1-2; a weak D match, TRBD1 (5 bases). Looked up from germline, CDR1 is MNHEY and CDR2 is SMNVEV (reference sequence). Trimming shortened V by 2 bases and J by 2 bases, and 15 bases separated the two germline ends. The CDR3 covers 16 residues. CDR3 in amino acids: CASSLTGPYQNYGYTF. CDR3 coding DNA: TGTGCCAGCAGTTTAACAGGACCATACCAGAACTATGGCTACACCTTC.

The chain uses TRBV6-6 and TRBJ1-4; maybe TRBD1 (6 bases). The CDR3 has 12 amino acids. The germline V gene encodes CDR1 MNHNY and CDR2 SVGAGI (reference sequence). The V end was cut by 7 bases, the J end by 12 bases, with 15 bases between. CDR3 nucleotide sequence: TGTGCCAGCACCGACAGGTTCATTGAACTGTTTTTT. Translating it yields CASTDRFIELFF.

The rearrangement uses TRBV7-9 and TRBJ2-5; no reliable D call. V was shortened by 5 bases and J by 2 bases, with 9 bases between the two germline ends. CDR3 length: 13 residues. Germline CDR1 and CDR2: SEHNR and FQNEAQ (reference sequence). This chain's CDR3 is CASSAQSQETQYF. CDR3 DNA: TGTGCCAGCAGCGCACAATCTCAAGAGACCCAGTACTTC. The full variable domain, rest sourced from reference TRBV7-9 and TRBJ2-5, is DTGVSQNPRHKITKRGQNVTFRCDPISEHNRLYWYRQTLGQGPEFLTYFQNEAQLEKSRLLSDRFSAERPKGSFSTLEIQRTEQGDSAMYLCASSAQSQETQYFGPGTRLLVL.

J is TRBJ2-1 and V is TRBV7-3; D remains ambiguous. The V gene's germline CDR1 is SGHTA and CDR2 FQGTGA. This CDR3 has 14 residues. The ends were cut back, 5 bases at V and 7 bases at J, with 15 bases in the middle. The CDR3 region has the DNA TGTGCCAGCAGCCCCTGGGGTAGCCGAAATGAGCAGTTCTTC. Translating gives CASSPWGSRNEQFF.

This rearrangement joins TRBV5-8 to TRBJ2-5; D may correspond to TRBD1 or TRBD2 (5 bases each). Trimming pared 0 bases from V and 7 bases from J, leaving 19 bases between. The CDR3 is 16 residues long. Germline assignment: CDR1 SGHTS and CDR2 YDEGEE. CDR3: CASSLGPPSGRRTQYF. The CDR3 DNA follows: TGTGCCAGCAGCTTGGGACCCCCCTCAGGGAGACGGACCCAGTACTTC.

In this sample, this clone turned up once. The V gene is TRBV7-9, the J gene TRBJ1-2, with 10 bases matching TRBD1. CDR1 and CDR2 (germline): SEHNR, FQNEAQ (reference sequence). V was pared by 5 bases and J by 7 bases, with 13 bases of the junction left unmatched. The CDR3 covers 16 residues. The CDR3 DNA reads as TGTGCCAGCAGCCCATCCCGGGACAGGGGAATCAGTGGCTACACCTTC. This translates into CASSPSRDRGISGYTF.

V usage is TRBV14 and J usage is TRBJ2-7; D is ambiguous. V lost 6 bases and J 2 bases, leaving 11 bases between the germline ends. This CDR3 comprises 13 residues. Germline V lookup: CDR1 SGHDN, CDR2 FVKESK. CDR3 in DNA: TGTGCCAGCAGTCACGGGTGGGCCTACGAGCAGTACTTC. Translating gives CASSHGWAYEQYF.

The rearrangement uses TRBV10-3 and TRBJ2-7, with a possible D match to TRBD2 (5 bases). The V and J ends lost 2 bases and 7 bases respectively, with 15 bases between them. CDR1 is ENHRY, CDR2 SYGVKD, per germline. The CDR3 loop spans 14 amino acids. CDR3 bases: TGTGCCATCAGTGAGCGGCAAGAACGAGGGGAGCAGTACTTC. This gives the protein CAISERQERGEQYF.

J is TRBJ2-3 and V is TRBV5-7, with TRBD2 matching over 15 bases. TRBV5-7 is identified as an open reading frame with a role that is uncertain. The CDR3 is made up of 15 amino acids. The J segment lost 7 bases and the V segment lost 4 bases, leaving 4 bases of the junction unmatched. The CDR3, as DNA: TGTGCCAGCAGCCGGACTAGCGGGGGGGTGAATACGCAGTATTTT. Its translation: CASSRTSGGVNTQYF.

This rearrangement joins TRBV30 to TRBJ1-2, with 7 bases fitting TRBD1. Germline CDR1 is GTSNPN and CDR2 is SVGIG (reference sequence). The V segment lost 2 bases and the J segment 6 bases; nucleotides outside the gene matches: 6. CDR3 length: 13 amino acids. The CDR3 DNA is TGTGCCTGGAGTTTACCAGGGGGGAATGGCTACACCTTC. It yields the protein CAWSLPGGNGYTF.

This clone was observed once. The V and J genes are TRBV4-2 and TRBJ1-1; maybe TRBD1 (5 bases). The length of the CDR3 is 14 residues. The V end lost 1 base, the J end lost 4 bases, and 10 bases lay between the germline ends. Per germline, CDR1 LGHNA and CDR2 YNFKEQ. CDR3: CASSQAGRSTEAFF. CDR3 coding DNA: TGTGCCAGCAGCCAAGCAGGGAGGAGCACTGAAGCTTTCTTT.

For this clone: Other DNA variants within this sample encode the same CDR3. This sequence joins TRBV6-5 and TRBJ2-7; D remains unclear. The ends were cut back, 2 bases at V and 3 bases at J, with 8 bases in the middle. This CDR3 region has 13 residues. CDR1 is MNHEY, CDR2 SVGAGI, per germline. CDR3 bases: TGTGCCAGCAGTTACGGAGTCAACTACGAGCAGTACTTC. This sequence encodes CASSYGVNYEQYF.

This rearrangement joins TRBV27 to TRBJ1-5; TRBD1 matches 9 bases. The CDR3 extends over 15 amino acids. Germline values: CDR1 MNHEY, CDR2 SMNVEV (reference sequence). V was pared by 6 bases and J by 6 bases, with 9 bases of the junction left unmatched. The CDR3 sequence: CASSPDRGTAQPQHF. The CDR3 coding sequence is TGTGCCAGCAGCCCGGACAGGGGAACAGCTCAGCCCCAGCATTTT.

V is TRBV21-1 and J is TRBJ2-2; the table's D call, TRBD2, was not checked against the DNA. TRBV21-1 is labeled a pseudogene. The CDR3 extends over 16 amino acids. CDR3 DNA sequence: TGTGCCAGCAGCAAAGAACTAGCTAAGAACACCGGGGAGCTGTTTTTT. It specifies CASSKELAKNTGELFF.

This CDR3 is CASSLRGGELFF. For the CDR3, the DNA is TGTGCCAGCAGTTTACGGGGCGGGGAGCTGTTTTTT. The chain recombines TRBV27 with TRBJ2-2; TRBD2 might be the D (5 bases). Germline lookup yields CDR1 MNHEY and CDR2 SMNVEV (reference sequence). The CDR3 extends over 12 amino acids. V lost 2 bases, J lost 7 bases, and 5 bases lay in between.

This clone was seen once. The V gene is TRBV7-8, the J gene TRBJ2-4; D may correspond to TRBD1 or TRBD2 (5 bases each). The germline gives CDR1 SGHVS, CDR2 FQNEAQ. This CDR3 region has 21 residues. V lost 5 bases and J 2 bases, leaving 31 bases between the germline ends. CDR3 bases: TGTGCCAGCAGCCACGTTCCGAGGGACGGTGAGGATGGTGCGCCCAAAAACATTCAGTACTTC. Encoded protein: CASSHVPRDGEDGAPKNIQYF.

This clone is medium-sized within its sample. This sequence joins TRBV29-1 and TRBJ1-4; TRBD1 agrees at 9 bases. V gave up 7 bases and J gave up 6 bases; unmatched junction bases: 9. The CDR3 totals 14 residues. Germline V gene sequence: CDR1 SQVTM, CDR2 ANQGSEA. For the CDR3, the DNA is TGCAGCGCCGGGAGGACAGGGGCGGATGAAAAACTGTTTTTT. Translating gives CSAGRTGADEKLFF.

This chain links TRBV2 with TRBJ1-2; TRBD1 might be the D (6 bases). Trimming left V 6 bases short and J 3 bases short, with 11 bases between. The CDR3 is made up of 13 amino acids. From germline, CDR1 is SNHLY and CDR2 FYNNEI. The CDR3 DNA sequence: TGTGCCAGCAGGGTGACAGGAGACTATGGCTACACCTTC. It translates to CASRVTGDYGYTF.

This chain links TRBV29-1 with TRBJ1-2; 10 bases are a match to TRBD1. V trimming: 3 bases; J trimming: 3 bases; junction bases outside the gene matches: 1. Germline CDR1 is SQVTM and CDR2 is ANQGSEA. This CDR3 comprises 13 residues. The DNA for the CDR3 is TGCAGCGTTGATGGGACAGGGGACTATGGCTACACCTTC. As protein: CSVDGTGDYGYTF.

CDR3 sequence (DNA): TGTGCCAGCAGTTTAGGGACAGGGGGCAATCAGCCCCAGCATTTT. Its protein product is CASSLGTGGNQPQHF. The V and J genes are TRBV28 and TRBJ1-5, with TRBD1 matching 10 bases. The length of the CDR3 is 15 residues. J gave up 2 bases and V 2 bases, and 0 bases lay outside the gene matches. Per germline, CDR1 MDHEN and CDR2 SYDVKM.

The J gene is TRBJ2-1, the V gene TRBV5-4; 7 bases are a match to TRBD1. V lost 1 base to trimming and J lost 7 bases; unmatched junction nucleotides: 5. This CDR3 is 14 amino acids long. Germline CDR1 and CDR2: SGHNT and YYREEE (reference sequence). The CDR3 nucleotides read TGTGCCAGCAGCTTGACGGGACAGATTAATGAGCAGTTCTTC. This gives the protein CASSLTGQINEQFF.

The rearrangement uses TRBV11-2 and TRBJ2-7; D gene ambiguous. Germline CDR1 is SGHAT and CDR2 is FQNNGV. The CDR3 length is 13 residues. V dropped 1 base and J dropped 6 bases, with 10 bases sitting between them. DNA of the CDR3: TGTGCCAGCAGCTTAGTGCTAGACCGCGAGCAGTACTTC. Translating gives CASSLVLDREQYF. The variable domain in full, completed from reference TRBV11-2 and TRBJ2-7, reads EAGVAQSPRYKIIEKRQSVAFWCNPISGHATLYWYQQILGQGPKLLIQFQNNGVVDDSQLPKDRFSAERLKGVDSTLKIQPAKLEDSAVYLCASSLVLDREQYFGPGTRLTVT.

This sequence joins TRBV5-5 and TRBJ2-5; D call uncertain. There are 14 residues in the CDR3. In germline, CDR1 is SGHKS, CDR2 YYEKEE (reference sequence). V gave up 1 base and J gave up 1 base, with 8 bases separating them. Written as DNA, the CDR3 is TGTGCCAGCAGCTTGTTCTTGTCCCAAGAGACCCAGTACTTC. It is translated as CASSLFLSQETQYF.